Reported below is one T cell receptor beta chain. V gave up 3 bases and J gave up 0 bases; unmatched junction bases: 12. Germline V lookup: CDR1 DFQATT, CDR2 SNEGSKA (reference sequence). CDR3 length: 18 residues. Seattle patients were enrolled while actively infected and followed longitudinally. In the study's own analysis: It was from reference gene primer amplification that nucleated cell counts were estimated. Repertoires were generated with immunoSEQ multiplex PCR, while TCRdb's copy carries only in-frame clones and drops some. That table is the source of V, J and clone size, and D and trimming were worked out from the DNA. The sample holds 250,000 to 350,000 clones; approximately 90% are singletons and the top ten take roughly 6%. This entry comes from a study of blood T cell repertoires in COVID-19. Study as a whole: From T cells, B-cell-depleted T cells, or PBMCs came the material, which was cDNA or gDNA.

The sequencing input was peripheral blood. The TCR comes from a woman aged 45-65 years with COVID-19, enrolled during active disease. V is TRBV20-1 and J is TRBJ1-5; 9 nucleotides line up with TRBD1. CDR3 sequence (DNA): TGCAGTGCTAGTAAGCTCGACAGGGGGATTAATAGCAATCAGCCCCAGCATTTT. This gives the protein CSASKLDRGINSNQPQHF.